The entry below describes one TCR beta chain. This CDR3 comprises 14 residues. CDR1 and CDR2 from the germline V gene are ENHRY and SYGVKD. The junction had 5 bases not matched to a gene; V was cut back by 5 bases and J by 2 bases. Each CDR3 protein is one row after TCRdb ran MiXCR on the RT-PCR reads. The sample yields hundreds of thousands of distinct CDR3 sequences, more than 13% seen once. The sequence was obtained from a female donor in good health, serving as a healthy control. This rearrangement joins TRBV10-3 to TRBJ2-5, with 7 bases aligning to TRBD2. Sequenced sample: memory CD4+ T cells from blood. CDR3 DNA sequence: TGTGCCATCAGTCCTTCTAGCGGACAAGAGACCCAGTACTTC. Its translation: CAISPSSGQETQYF.